This T cell receptor beta chain was observed in a study of regulatory T cells in long-lasting Graves disease. CDR3 regions were amplified by Arm-PCR using iRepertoire HTBI primers to build TCR beta libraries. TCRdb independently ran MiXCR on the multiplex PCR reads; one entry per CDR3 protein. The sample yields about 470,000 distinct CDR3 sequences, 14% to 15% seen once. Only a few counts were recorded for this clonotype. Its antigen is unknown. The sample's time point: newly diagnosed GD, antithyroid drugs for less than 3 months. PBMC-extracted RNA yielded the TCR library. Findings and caveats of the study: Persistent-disease Graves' patients showed less TCR diversity than new cases.

This sample also belongs to another study, concerning T cells in Graves' hyperthyroidism and ophthalmopathy.

Source: peripheral blood mononuclear cells (PBMCs), taken at new diagnosis, from a patient treated with antithyroid drugs. The clonotype originates from a woman in her thirties with Graves disease.

CDR3 in amino acids: CSARPVGLDNQPQHF. CDR3 coding DNA: TGCAGTGCTAGGCCCGTCGGGCTTGACAATCAGCCCCAGCATTTT. The chain links TRBV20-1 to TRBJ1-5; D unresolved. V lost 3 bases and J 3 bases, leaving 15 bases between the germline ends. CDR3 length: 15 residues. From germline, CDR1 is DFQATT and CDR2 SNEGSKA (reference sequence).